This T cell receptor (beta chain) emerged from a study of early T cells in non-severe SARS-CoV-2 infection. For this clonotype: Its cognate antigen is unknown.

Each single cDNA molecule received a unique molecular identifier. TCRdb called the 5' RACE reads again in MiXCR, with one record for every CDR3 protein. Among roughly 61,000 distinct CDR3 sequences listed, roughly 10% were seen once. Study-level results: There was a bias toward anti-spike CD8 responses in VDJdb matching, which missed private and CD4 specificities.

This CDR3 is 17 amino acids long. Germline V lookup: CDR1 SGHVS, CDR2 FQNEAQ. Unmatched junction bases numbered 5, after V lost 1 base and J lost 3 bases. The V call is TRBV7-8, the J call TRBJ2-6; TRBD1 aligns across 8 bases. This clonotype was obtained from an adult who was a healthcare worker with PCR-confirmed SARS-CoV-2 infection or an uninfected control (not recorded which). The sequenced material came from whole blood. The CDR3 DNA follows: TGTGCCAGCAGCTTAGGGCAGGGGGCGGTTGGGGCCAACGTCCTGACTTTC. Translation: CASSLGQGAVGANVLTF.